This T cell receptor beta chain was recorded in a study of blood T cell repertoires in COVID-19. Libraries were prepared by immunoSEQ multiplex PCR; TCRdb keeps only in-frame clonotypes and omits some of them. The data hold under 100,000 clones, with about 88% observed a single time. V lost 4 bases and J lost 10; bases outside the gene matches: 6. CDR1 and CDR2 (germline): SGHTA, FQGTGA. The CDR3 has 14 residues. The sample comprised peripheral blood. This receptor was identified in a man aged 50-59 years with acute or convalescent COVID-19. The chain combines TRBV7-3 with TRBJ2-1; 11 nucleotides line up with TRBD2. In DNA, the CDR3 is TGTGCCAGCAGCTCTGGGACTAGCGGAGGGGAGCAGTTCTTC. Its protein is CASSSGTSGGEQFF.